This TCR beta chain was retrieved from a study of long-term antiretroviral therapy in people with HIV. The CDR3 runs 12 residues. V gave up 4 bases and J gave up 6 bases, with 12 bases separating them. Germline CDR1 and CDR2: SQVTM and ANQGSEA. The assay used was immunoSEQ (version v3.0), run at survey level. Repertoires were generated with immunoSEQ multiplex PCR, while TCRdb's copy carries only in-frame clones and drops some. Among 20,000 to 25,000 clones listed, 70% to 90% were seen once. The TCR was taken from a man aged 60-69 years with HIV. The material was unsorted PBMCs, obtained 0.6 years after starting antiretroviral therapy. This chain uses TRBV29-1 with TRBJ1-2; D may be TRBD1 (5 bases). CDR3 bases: TGCAGCGTTGGTGGGGGAGTGGATGGCTACACCTTC. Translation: CSVGGGVDGYTF.